The T cell receptor (beta chain) described here comes from a study of breast tumors, draining lymph nodes, adjacent tissues. Study-wide results and caveats: Findings are consistent with lymph node origin and intratumoral expansion of most tumor T cells. Compared with basal-like, luminal-like tumors shared significantly more repertoire with nontumor tissue.

One entry per CDR3 protein results from TCRdb running MiXCR on the multiplex PCR reads. This sample has around 7,600 distinct CDR3 sequences, with around 70% found just once. Concerning this clonotype itself: What it binds is not known.

V lost 1 base, J lost 8 bases, and 17 bases lay in between. CDR3 length equals 15 residues. Looked up from germline, CDR1 is LNHNV and CDR2 is YYDKDF (reference sequence). The chain recombines TRBV15 with TRBJ1-2, with D perhaps matching TRBD1 (5 bases). The sequenced sample was tumor-adjacent breast tissue. This receptor was identified in a female donor with breast cancer. Some clones in this sample may be carry-over from other donors' samples. CDR3 sequence: CATSRGGVGLQGYTF. The CDR3, as DNA: TGTGCCACCAGCAGAGGAGGGGTTGGATTGCAGGGCTACACCTTC.